This TCR beta chain is drawn from a study of shared T cell receptors in the human thymus. Clones were sequenced by immunoSEQ multiplex PCR, and TCRdb holds only the in-frame ones, with some missing. The top ten clones hold under 0.012% of a sample with some 700,000 clones, 80% to 90% of them seen once. The germline V and J ends were trimmed by 2 bases and 2 bases, with 15 bases remaining between them. Per germline, CDR1 LNHDA and CDR2 SQIVND (reference sequence). The CDR3 is made up of 16 amino acids. The data were also submitted as part of a second study, on human thymus T cells. That investigation notes: During corrective heart surgery, resections were taken, and the thymus tissue came from them. Across thymic and blood repertoires, the usage of V and J genes appeared to be biased.

Sample: thymocytes. This TCR came from a girl less than two years old with a congenital heart defect. The chain is built from TRBV19 and TRBJ2-5, with D hard to call. CDR3 protein: CASSISWQMKQETQYF. In nucleotides, the CDR3 is TGTGCCAGTAGTATATCCTGGCAGATGAAACAAGAGACCCAGTACTTC. Full variable domain (remainder filled in from reference TRBV19 and TRBJ2-5): DGGITQSPKYLFRKEGQNVTLSCEQNLNHDAMYWYRQDPGQGLRLIYYSQIVNDFQKGDIAEGYSVSREKKESFPLTVTSAQKNPTAFYLCASSISWQMKQETQYFGPGTRLLVL.